This TCR beta chain derives from a study of CD8 T cells in ankylosing spondylitis (dated by TCRdb to about 2017). Background for the entire study: To find TCR variants linked to disease, the study profiled T cell receptor beta repertoires in ankylosing spondylitis patients and healthy donors. In total, the full study cohort was made up of 110 or so healthy donors and approximately 27 ankylosing spondylitis patients. Peripheral blood samples were taken, and synovial fluid was additionally collected from ankylosing spondylitis patients.

The paper's findings and limits, for the study overall: A TCR beta motif made up of several highly homologous amino acid variants appeared to be characteristic of blood from ankylosing spondylitis patients. According to the report, matched synovial fluid samples from ankylosing spondylitis patients were significantly enriched for the disease-linked clones. In peripheral blood, the disease-linked clones were found at relatively low frequencies and had a CD8+ phenotype. Some TCR beta motif variants had previously been reported in synovial fluid and blood of reactive arthritis patients, which suggested common disease-initiation mechanisms.

Sequenced using an Illumina HiSeq 2500. Quantitative 5'-RACE with molecular barcodes was the method used to prepare the TCR beta libraries. In the source study's methods: A new computational method, built on a probabilistic model of VDJ rearrangement, was used to identify disease-linked TCR variants. The public reads were quality trimmed at Q25 with fastp and then assembled into clones with MiXCR by TCRdb, keeping productive beta chains. Each entry is one CDR3 protein sequence, shown with its most common DNA and genes. In this record, the V and J calls reflect TCRdb's handling and not the investigators' own analysis. The sample profile shows around 130,000 distinct CDR3 sequences; more than 6.5% of them were found once. About 12% of the sample belongs to the ten largest clones. Comments on this clonotype: Its antigen is not yet known. Base-call qualities are not available, and no considerably larger clone is one nucleotide away.

The CDR3 runs 16 residues from the cysteine to the phenylalanine. Only the CDR3 DNA is retained, 48 bases long and in frame from the first base. V is pared back by 0 bases and J by 4 bases, with 15 bases lying between the germline termini. The germline V gene sets CDR1 to KGHSH and CDR2 to LQKENI. Material: blood, either unsorted or a sorted T cell fraction (not recorded which). The rearrangement joined TRBV18 to TRBJ1-2; TRBD1 is a weak D gene call, 6 bases matching. The receptor was derived from a male donor with ankylosing spondylitis or in good health (not recorded which). The CDR3 amino acid sequence is: CASSPPKGGPTYGYTF. DNA sequence: TGTGCCAGCTCACCACCGAAGGGGGGTCCTACCTATGGCTACACCTTC.